These T cell receptor beta chains were read from a single sample in a study of human T cells and chemical hapten exposure. TCRdb fed the RACE reads into MiXCR, producing one record per CDR3 protein. The table shows about 50,000 distinct CDR3 sequences, with 4.3% occurring only once. Sequenced input: whole blood. The source is a female donor in good health. Some clones in this sample may be carry-over from other donors' samples. Both conserved end residues are part of each CDR3. The D gene is left open where the match is weak. Expanded clones are given a class, and other clones once, few, many or no size at all.

CDR3 DNA	CDR3 protein	clone size	D gene	J gene	V gene
TGCGCCAGCAGTCGCAGCCAGGGAGGGGGCTCCTACAATGAGCAGTTCTTC	CASSRSQGGGSYNEQFF	few	.	TRBJ2-1	TRBV5-1
TGTGCCAGCAGTGGTAGGACAGGTGGGGGCGGTCAGCCCCAGCATTTT	CASSGRTGGGGQPQHF	many	TRBD1	TRBJ1-5	TRBV2
TGTGCCAGCAGCTTCGATAGGACCGCTAATGAGCAGTTCTTC	CASSFDRTANEQFF	many	.	TRBJ2-1	TRBV7-8
TGCAGCGTCGTGGGACACCCCGCGGGAGGCTATGGCTACACCTTC	CSVVGHPAGGYGYTF	many	.	TRBJ1-2	TRBV29-1
TGTGCCAGCAGTGAAGTTTTGTCAGGGATCTACGAGCAGTACTTC	CASSEVLSGIYEQYF	many	.	TRBJ2-7	TRBV6-1
TGCAGCGTTGGTGGAAGCTACGAGCAGTACTTC	CSVGGSYEQYF	many	.	TRBJ2-7	TRBV29-1
TGTGCCTGGAGTTCACAGCTTGAAGCTTTCTTT	CAWSSQLEAFF	many	.	TRBJ1-1	TRBV30
TGTGCCAGCAGCTCCCGGGACAGCTACGAGCAGTACTTC	CASSSRDSYEQYF	many	TRBD1	TRBJ2-7	TRBV11-3
TGTGCCAGCAGCCCGGAGGTGGGTGAAGCTTTCTTT	CASSPEVGEAFF	many	.	TRBJ1-1	TRBV11-2
TGTGCCAGCAGCCATCCCCCTCAGTATGGCTACACCTTC	CASSHPPQYGYTF	many	.	TRBJ1-2	TRBV12-3/TRBV12-4
TGTGCCAGCAGTTACTCCCAGGGGGCCTACGAGCAGTACTTC	CASSYSQGAYEQYF	many	TRBD1	TRBJ2-7	TRBV6-2/TRBV6-3
TGTGCCAGCAGTACCCGGGACAGGCTTAATGAAAAACTGTTTTTT	CASSTRDRLNEKLFF	many	TRBD1	TRBJ1-4	TRBV28
TGCAGTGCTGTCGGGACAGGGGATGAAAAACTGTTTTTT	CSAVGTGDEKLFF	many	TRBD1	TRBJ1-4	TRBV20-1
TGTGCCAGCAGCCAACGGGGTCCTGAAGCTTTCTTT	CASSQRGPEAFF	many	.	TRBJ1-1	TRBV3-1
TGTGCCAGCAGCTTAGAAGTGACAGGTGGACACACCATATATTTT	CASSLEVTGGHTIYF	.	.	TRBJ1-3	TRBV7-8
TGTGCCAGCAGCCAAGATCTCGACAGCCGCAATCAGCCCCAGCATTTT	CASSQDLDSRNQPQHF	many	.	TRBJ1-5	TRBV4-2
TGTGCCAGCAGCCCAAGGACAGACACTGAAGCTTTCTTT	CASSPRTDTEAFF	many	.	TRBJ1-1	TRBV7-8
TGTGCCAGCAGTCCGCAGGGGGTCTCTAGTCAGCCCCAGCATTTT	CASSPQGVSSQPQHF	many	TRBD1	TRBJ1-5	TRBV6-1
TGTGCCAGCAGCTTACAAGGGCCGGGGGCGTGGGACTACGAGCAGTACTTC	CASSLQGPGAWDYEQYF	.	.	TRBJ2-7	TRBV7-9
TGTGCCAGCAGCTCAATAGGATTCGGATCGAACACTGAAGCTTTCTTT	CASSSIGFGSNTEAFF	many	.	TRBJ1-1	TRBV11-2
TGTGCCAGCAGTCCCGGACTAGCGGGGGGCCGCTCTGGGGCCAACGTCCTGACTTTC	CASSPGLAGGRSGANVLTF	many	TRBD2	TRBJ2-6	TRBV12-3/TRBV12-4
TGTGCCAGCAGCTTCAACTCAGTGAATGAAAAACTGTTTTTT	CASSFNSVNEKLFF	few	.	TRBJ1-4	TRBV7-9
TGCAGTGCTAGAGATAGCGGGGGGACCCCCTATGGCTACACCTTC	CSARDSGGTPYGYTF	many	.	TRBJ1-2	TRBV20-1
TGTGCCAGCAGGAGACGGTCCTATGGCTACACCTTC	CASRRRSYGYTF	many	.	TRBJ1-2	TRBV2
TGTGCCAGCAAATGGTGGGGGGCAGGGTCTTCTGGGGCCAACGTCCTGACTTTC	CASKWWGAGSSGANVLTF	many	.	TRBJ2-6	TRBV28
TGCAGTGCGGCGGGGGACAGTTTTTTATACGAGCAGTACTTC	CSAAGDSFLYEQYF	many	.	TRBJ2-7	TRBV20-1
TGTGCCAGAAGCTTGAGGCGACGGGGGACTGAAGCTTTCTTT	CARSLRRRGTEAFF	many	.	TRBJ1-1	TRBV5-3
TGTGCCAGCTGCCCGGGACAGGGGATGAACACCGGGGAGCTGTTTTTT	CASCPGQGMNTGELFF	many	TRBD1	TRBJ2-2	TRBV18
TGCGCCAGCAGCAGTACTGTGGGCACAGATACGCAGTATTTT	CASSSTVGTDTQYF	many	.	TRBJ2-3	TRBV5-1
TGTGCCAGCAGCCGTAGCGGGGGGAATTACAATGAGCAGTTCTTC	CASSRSGGNYNEQFF	many	TRBD2	TRBJ2-1	TRBV2
TGTGCCAGCAGTTACCCCGAGATAAGAGTAGGGGGCCAGCCCCAGCATTTT	CASSYPEIRVGGQPQHF	many	TRBD1	TRBJ1-5	TRBV6-6
TGTGCCAGCCTCCGACTGGCGGTATCGAACACTGAAGCTTTCTTT	CASLRLAVSNTEAFF	many	.	TRBJ1-1	TRBV27
TGCAGTGCTAGCTCCACTAGCTCCTACAATGAGCAGTTCTTC	CSASSTSSYNEQFF	many	.	TRBJ2-1	TRBV20-1
TGTGCCACCAGCAGCAGACTAGCGGGGGTCACAGATACGCAGTATTTT	CATSSRLAGVTDTQYF	many	TRBD2	TRBJ2-3	TRBV15
TGCAGCGTAAGGTCGACAGGTGACAATCAGCCCCAGCATTTT	CSVRSTGDNQPQHF	many	.	TRBJ1-5	TRBV29-1
TGTGCCAGCAGCGTATTCTCCAACACCGGGGAGCTGTTTTTT	CASSVFSNTGELFF	many	.	TRBJ2-2	TRBV9
TGCGCCAGCAGCATTTCAGCAAACTACGAGCAGTACTTC	CASSISANYEQYF	.	.	TRBJ2-7	TRBV4-1
TGTGCCACAATCGCAAACCACGCAAGCACAGATACGCAGTATTTT	CATIANHASTDTQYF	.	.	TRBJ2-3	TRBV6-1
TGTGCCAGCAGCCTTATAAAGGGGGCAGGCACAGATACGCAGTATTTT	CASSLIKGAGTDTQYF	few	TRBD1	TRBJ2-3	TRBV5-4
TGCGCCAGCAGCCAGAGGGACAGGCAGCCCCAGCATTTT	CASSQRDRQPQHF	many	TRBD1	TRBJ1-5	TRBV4-3
TGCAGTGCTTCCCGGGACAGGGGAGGATCACCCCTCCACTTT	CSASRDRGGSPLHF	many	TRBD1	TRBJ1-6	TRBV20-1
TGTGCCAGCGTACAGGATAATGAAAAACTGTTTTTT	CASVQDNEKLFF	many	.	TRBJ1-4	TRBV12-3/TRBV12-4
TGTGCCAGTAGTACTGCGTGGTTGCACAATGAGCAGTTCTTC	CASSTAWLHNEQFF	once	.	TRBJ2-1	TRBV19
TGTGCCAGCGACGCGGGGGAACAGCATGAGCAGTTCTTC	CASDAGEQHEQFF	many	TRBD2	TRBJ2-1	TRBV6-2/TRBV6-3
TGCAGTGCTAGAGCCCCTAAGGACGGTCGGAGCAATCAGCCCCAGCATTTT	CSARAPKDGRSNQPQHF	many	.	TRBJ1-5	TRBV20-1
TGCAGCGTTGAAACAGGTATAGATTACAATGAGCAGTTCTTC	CSVETGIDYNEQFF	many	.	TRBJ2-1	TRBV29-1
TGTGCCAGCACCCCTGGCAGAAGCTATGGCTACACCTTC	CASTPGRSYGYTF	many	.	TRBJ1-2	TRBV6-2/TRBV6-3
TGTGCCAGCAGTTTGATATGGGGGGGGTCCTACGAGCAGTACTTC	CASSLIWGGSYEQYF	.	TRBD2	TRBJ2-7	TRBV28
TGTGCCAGCAGTTACGGTACTGGGGCCAACGTCCTGACTTTC	CASSYGTGANVLTF	many	.	TRBJ2-6	TRBV6-2/TRBV6-3
TGTGCCAGCAGCTCACCTCCGAACACTGAAGCTTTCTTT	CASSSPPNTEAFF	many	.	TRBJ1-1	TRBV7-9